The rows below give T cell receptor beta chains drawn from one sample of a study of cytomegalovirus exposure and HLA in healthy donors. The repertoire was sequenced with immunoSEQ multiplex PCR; TCRdb's copy has only in-frame clones and lacks some. There are some 150,000 clones in the sample; roughly 79% occur only once, and roughly 0.69% lies in the top ten. The sample consisted of PBMCs. These receptor sequences come from a male donor in good health and CMV-seronegative. Both conserved end residues are part of each CDR3. The D gene is left open where the match is weak. Size tells how often a clone was seen (once, few, many) or the class of an expanded clone, and some rows leave it out.

v_call	d_call	clone_size	j_call	cdr3_nt	cdr3_aa
TRBV12-5	NA	once	TRBJ2-2	TGTGCTAGTGGTTTGCTACAGACAGGGTGGAGGGGGTGGACCGGGGAGCTGTTTTTT	CASGLLQTGWRGWTGELFF
TRBV7-9	NA	once	TRBJ2-3	TGTTCCAGCAGCTTATGGGGGGCTAGCGGAAGCACAGATACGCAGTATTTT	CSSSLWGASGSTDTQYF
TRBV9	NA	NA	TRBJ2-1	TGTGCCAGCAGCGTAGACGGGAATTACTACAATGAGCAGTTCTTC	CASSVDGNYYNEQFF
TRBV18	NA	NA	TRBJ2-2	TGTGCCAGCTCAGAGACAGCGAACACCGGGGAGCTGTTTTTT	CASSETANTGELFF
TRBV6-5	TRBD2	NA	TRBJ2-1	TGTGCCAGCAGTTACTCGATCGCGGGAGGGGACAATGAGCAGTTCTTC	CASSYSIAGGDNEQFF
TRBV6-5	TRBD1	NA	TRBJ1-4	TGTGCCAGCCGGACAGGGGGTGCAACTAATGAAAAACTGTTTTTT	CASRTGGATNEKLFF
TRBV7-2	NA	once	TRBJ2-5	TGTGCCAGCAGCTTAGCGATGCTAGCCGCAGAGACCCAGTACTTC	CASSLAMLAAETQYF
TRBV6-1	TRBD1	NA	TRBJ1-6	TGTGCCAGCAGTGACCCGGGACAGGGGGATAATTCACCCCTCCACTTT	CASSDPGQGDNSPLHF
TRBV15	TRBD1	NA	TRBJ2-3	TGTGCCACCAGACCTGACAGGGGAAGCACAGATACGCAGTATTTT	CATRPDRGSTDTQYF
TRBV6-4	TRBD2	NA	TRBJ2-3	TGTGCCAGCAGTGAGGGTAGCGGGGGAGATACGCAGTATTTT	CASSEGSGGDTQYF
TRBV7-9	NA	NA	TRBJ2-3	TGTGCCAGCAGAATTCAGGGGCCCAGCACAGATACGCAGTATTTT	CASRIQGPSTDTQYF
TRBV7-2	TRBD1	NA	TRBJ2-3	TGTGCCAGCAGCCAAGGACAGGGGGCAGGAGATACGCAGTATTTT	CASSQGQGAGDTQYF
TRBV2	NA	once	TRBJ1-5	TGTGCCAGCAGAGCGACAGTTCATAGCAATCAGCCCCAGCATTTT	CASRATVHSNQPQHF
TRBV19	NA	NA	TRBJ2-3	TGTGCCAGTAGTATTGGGGGACTCACCACAGATACGCAGTATTTT	CASSIGGLTTDTQYF
TRBV6-6	TRBD2	NA	TRBJ2-1	TGTGCCAGCAGTTCCATACTAGCGGAGGACGGAGTTGAGCAGTTCTTC	CASSSILAEDGVEQFF
TRBV25-1	TRBD2	NA	TRBJ2-5	TGTGCCAGCAGTGAAGGGGGTCTAGCGGGAATGGAGACCCAGTACTTC	CASSEGGLAGMETQYF
TRBV4-1	NA	NA	TRBJ2-1	TGCGCCAGCAGCCAAGAAGCGGTGGGTGCCTACAATGAGCAGTTCTTC	CASSQEAVGAYNEQFF
TRBV30	NA	NA	TRBJ1-2	TGTGCCTGGAGTGTCTCCCGACTGGAAGGCTACACCTTC	CAWSVSRLEGYTF
TRBV30	NA	NA	TRBJ2-1	TGTGCCTGGGAGCCAGGACAGTACAATGAGCAGTTCTTC	CAWEPGQYNEQFF
TRBV7-9	NA	NA	TRBJ1-1	TGTTCCAGCAGCTACTGGCCTTCAGGGATGAACACTGAAGCTTTCTTT	CSSSYWPSGMNTEAFF
TRBV5-6	NA	NA	TRBJ2-2	TGTGCCAGCAGCGTTCGGACCGGGGAGCTGTTTTTT	CASSVRTGELFF
TRBV7-9	TRBD2	once	TRBJ2-5	TGTGCCAGCAGCTTAGGGACTAGCGGGGACCAAGAGACCCAGTACTTC	CASSLGTSGDQETQYF
TRBV5-1	TRBD1	NA	TRBJ1-5	TGCGCCAGCAGCGAGGAAGGACAGGGGTTTCAGCCCCAGCATTTT	CASSEEGQGFQPQHF
TRBV7-6	NA	NA	TRBJ2-5	TGTACCAGCAGCCGAGGACACGGACAAGAGACCCAGTACTTC	CTSSRGHGQETQYF
TRBV7-9	NA	once	TRBJ2-7	TGTGCCAGCAGCTTAGCCGGGGGACCCCTCGAGCAGTACTTC	CASSLAGGPLEQYF
TRBV11-2	NA	NA	TRBJ1-1	TGTGCCAGCAGCTTATTTGCCGCATTGGAGATAGCGAACACTGAAGCTTTCTTT	CASSLFAALEIANTEAFF
TRBV27	TRBD1	NA	TRBJ1-1	TGTGCCAGCAGTTTGGTTGGGACAGGGGGCCTGAACACTGAAGCTTTCTTT	CASSLVGTGGLNTEAFF
TRBV14	NA	NA	TRBJ1-6	TGTGCCAGCAGCCAAGGACCGGGGTATAATTCACCCCTCCACTTT	CASSQGPGYNSPLHF
TRBV5-4	TRBD1	NA	TRBJ1-2	TGCGCCAGCAGCTTGGCTCCGACAGGGGGCGACGGCTACACCTTC	CASSLAPTGGDGYTF
TRBV19	TRBD2	NA	TRBJ2-2	TGTGCCAGTTCGCAAGGGACTAGCGGGGGGGACACCGGGGAGCTGTTTTTT	CASSQGTSGGDTGELFF
TRBV7-2	NA	NA	TRBJ2-1	TGTGCCAGCAGCTTCAGTTCCTACAATGAGCAGTTCTTC	CASSFSSYNEQFF
TRBV7-2	NA	NA	TRBJ1-1	TGTGCCAGCAGCGGCCGGGACTACACTGAAGCTTTCTTT	CASSGRDYTEAFF
TRBV2	NA	NA	TRBJ1-2	TGTGCCAGCAGAGGGGCTAACTATGGCTACACCTTC	CASRGANYGYTF
TRBV11-1	NA	NA	TRBJ1-1	TGTGCCAGCAGCAAACCCGGGAAGGCTGCGAACACTGAAGCTTCCTTT	CASSKPGKAANTEASF
TRBV4-2	NA	NA	TRBJ1-6	TGTGCCAGCAGCCAAGAGGAGAAGGCAGGGGTGGGAAATTCACCCCTCCACTTT	CASSQEEKAGVGNSPLHF
TRBV5-1	TRBD1	NA	TRBJ1-2	TGCGCCAGCAGCTCTAAACCGGGACAGGGAATGGAAGGCTACACCTTC	CASSSKPGQGMEGYTF
TRBV13	TRBD2	NA	TRBJ2-2	TGTGCCAGCAGCGAGCTAATGGGGGGGTACACCGGGGAGCTGTTTTTT	CASSELMGGYTGELFF
TRBV5-8	TRBD1	NA	TRBJ1-1	TGTGCCAGCAGCGTGGGGACAGCGCGGAACACTGAAGCTTTCTTT	CASSVGTARNTEAFF
TRBV6-5	TRBD1	once	TRBJ1-2	TGTGCCAGCAGTTCGGGACAGCCCTATGGCTACACCTTC	CASSSGQPYGYTF
TRBV5-4	NA	NA	TRBJ1-2	TGTGCCAGCAGCTTGGTTTCATCGGGTGGCTACACCTTC	CASSLVSSGGYTF